This TCR beta chain came from a study of T cells in Graves' hyperthyroidism and ophthalmopathy. Findings of the study overall: Most expanded thyroid clonotypes above 0.001 also appeared in blood.

Points on this clonotype: Its specificity is not known.

The TCR beta CDR3 regions underwent amplification using RNA transcripts as the source. HTBI primers were employed in a first-round RT-PCR of the TCR CDR3. One entry per CDR3 protein results from TCRdb running MiXCR on the multiplex PCR reads. Here the sample spans under 400,000 distinct CDR3 sequences, around a sixth being singletons. CDR1 is MNHNS, CDR2 SASEGT, per germline. V shed 6 bases, J shed 3 bases, and the junction held 7 bases outside the gene matches. The CDR3 spans 15 residues. What was sequenced was blood. This chain connects TRBV6-1 to TRBJ2-7; the match to TRBD1 covers 11 bases. The TCR was taken from a woman aged 40 to 50 with Graves' ophthalmopathy. The CDR3 loop is CASSAPGTGGYEQYF. The CDR3 DNA sequence: TGTGCCAGCAGCGCCCCCGGGACAGGGGGCTACGAGCAGTACTTC.